This T cell receptor beta chain was recorded in a study of blood T cell repertoires in COVID-19. The cohort comprised adults aged about 18 to 90 years residing in about two dozen US areas. CDR3 length: 13 residues. The germline V gene encodes CDR1 SEHNR and CDR2 FQNEAQ (reference sequence). V was shortened by 3 bases and J by 7 bases, with 10 bases between the two germline ends. Sequencing was performed with immunoSEQ multiplex PCR; in TCRdb, only in-frame clones are kept and a portion is missing. The repertoire includes 300,000 to 400,000 clones, 88% of them detected once, and around 0.95% sits in the top ten. This clone occurred a few times.

The chain employs TRBV7-9 and TRBJ2-1; tentative D call: TRBD2 (5 bases). This clonotype originated in a woman in her twenties or thirties with acute COVID-19. The sequenced material came from PBMCs or T cells enriched from blood (not recorded which). This chain's CDR3 is CASSFVIANEQFF. In nucleotides, the CDR3 is TGTGCCAGCAGCTTTGTCATAGCGAATGAGCAGTTCTTC.